The entry that follows covers one T cell receptor beta chain sequence. CDR3 length: 15 amino acids. Trimming shortened V by 0 bases and J by 10 bases, and 14 bases separated the two germline ends. The germline V gene encodes CDR1 SGHRS and CDR2 YFSETQ. As originally analysed: Reference gene primer amplification gave estimated nucleated cell counts. The protocol was immunoSEQ multiplex PCR, while the TCRdb copy is restricted to in-frame clones and leaves out a portion. V and J calls and clone size come straight from that table; D and trimming were deduced from the DNA. The table shows 280,000 or so clones, with 80% to 90% occurring only once. The cohort comprised adults aged about 18 to 100 years residing in approximately 25 US areas. Self-reported history from a screening survey and questionnaire set each donor's cohort. These data are taken from a study of blood T cell repertoires in COVID-19. Study-wide context: Samples of COVID-19 (acute and convalescent) were obtained from the United States, Italy and Spain.

Specimen: PBMCs or T cells enriched from blood (not recorded which). The TCR was taken from a young man who had recovered from COVID-19. The rearrangement uses TRBV5-1 and TRBJ1-6; D ambiguous. CDR3 in amino acids: CASSLEGPAGSPLHF. The CDR3, as DNA: TGCGCCAGCAGCTTGGAAGGTCCGGCCGGGTCACCCCTCCACTTT.